The sequence of this T cell receptor beta chain was determined in a study of T-cell memory formation after mild COVID-19. TCR alpha and TCR beta cDNA libraries carrying sample barcodes and UMIs came from 5'RACE with constant-segment primers. Each CDR3 protein is one row after TCRdb ran MiXCR on the 5' RACE reads. The top ten clones hold approximately 13% of a sample with 470,000 or so distinct CDR3 sequences, approximately 25% of them seen once. Findings of the study overall: Mostly located in CM and EM were contracting CD4+ clones, with contracting CD8+ clones located in EMRA.

This clonotype came up many times. Its antigen is currently unknown. The TCR originated in an adult woman who had mild COVID-19 (a few samples of this study predate the infection). Cell type and time point are not known. Source material: PBMCs or a T cell subset sorted from them (not recorded which).

The CDR3 reads CASSQKGQGGSPLHF. The CDR3 nucleotides read TGCGCCAGCAGTCAAAAGGGACAGGGGGGATCACCCCTCCACTTT. The chain has TRBV5-1 and TRBJ1-6; 11 positions agree with TRBD1. The ends lost 5 bases at V and 10 bases at J; junction bases unmatched: 8. CDR1 is SGHRS, CDR2 YFSETQ, per germline. The CDR3 covers 15 residues.